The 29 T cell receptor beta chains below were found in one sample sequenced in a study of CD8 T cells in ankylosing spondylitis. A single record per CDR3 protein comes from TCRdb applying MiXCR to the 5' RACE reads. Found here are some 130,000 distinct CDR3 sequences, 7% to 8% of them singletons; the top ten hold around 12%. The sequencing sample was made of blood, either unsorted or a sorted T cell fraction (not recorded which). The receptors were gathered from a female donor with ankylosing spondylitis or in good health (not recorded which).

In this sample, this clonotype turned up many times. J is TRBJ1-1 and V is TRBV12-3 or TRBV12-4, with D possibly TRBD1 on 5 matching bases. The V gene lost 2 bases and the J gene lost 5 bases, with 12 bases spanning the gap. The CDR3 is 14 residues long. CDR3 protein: CASSLWGSGTEAFF. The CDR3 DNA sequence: TGTGCCAGCAGTTTATGGGGGTCAGGAACTGAAGCTTTCTTT.

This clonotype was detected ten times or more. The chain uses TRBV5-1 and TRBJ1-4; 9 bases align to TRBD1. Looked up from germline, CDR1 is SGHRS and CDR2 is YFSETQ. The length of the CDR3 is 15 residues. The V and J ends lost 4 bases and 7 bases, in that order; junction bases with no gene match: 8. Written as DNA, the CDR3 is TGCGCCAGCAGCGTTACAGGGGGCTCCGGTGAAAAACTGTTTTTT. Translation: CASSVTGGSGEKLFF.

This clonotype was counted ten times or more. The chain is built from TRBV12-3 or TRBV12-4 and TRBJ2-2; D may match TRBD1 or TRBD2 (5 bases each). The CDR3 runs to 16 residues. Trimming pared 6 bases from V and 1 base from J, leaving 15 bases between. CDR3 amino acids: CASRGTVLGNTGELFF. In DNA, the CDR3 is TGTGCCAGCAGGGGGACGGTGCTAGGGAACACCGGGGAGCTGTTTTTT.

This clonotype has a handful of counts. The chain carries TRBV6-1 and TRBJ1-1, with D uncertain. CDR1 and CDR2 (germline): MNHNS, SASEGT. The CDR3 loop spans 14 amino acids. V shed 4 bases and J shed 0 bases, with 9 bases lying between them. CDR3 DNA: TGTGCCAGCAGTGCGAGGGTAGTGAACACTGAAGCTTTCTTT. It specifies CASSARVVNTEAFF.

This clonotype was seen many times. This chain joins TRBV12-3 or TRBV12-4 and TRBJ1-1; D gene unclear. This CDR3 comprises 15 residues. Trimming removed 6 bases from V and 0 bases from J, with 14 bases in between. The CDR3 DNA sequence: TGTGCCAGCAGCCCCGATCTGGGAGTGAACACTGAAGCTTTCTTT. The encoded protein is CASSPDLGVNTEAFF.

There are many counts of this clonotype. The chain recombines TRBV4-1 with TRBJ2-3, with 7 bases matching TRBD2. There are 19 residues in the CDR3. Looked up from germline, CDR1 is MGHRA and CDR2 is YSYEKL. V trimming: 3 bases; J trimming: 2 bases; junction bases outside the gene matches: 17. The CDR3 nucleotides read TGCGCCAGCAGCCATCCTGGACTAGGATCAGCTCTTTACACAGATACGCAGTATTTT. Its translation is CASSHPGLGSALYTDTQYF.

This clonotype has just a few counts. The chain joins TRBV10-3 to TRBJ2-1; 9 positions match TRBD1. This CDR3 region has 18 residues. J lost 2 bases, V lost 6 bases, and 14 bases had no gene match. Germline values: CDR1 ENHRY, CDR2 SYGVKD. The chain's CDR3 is CAISPPQTTGGPYNEQFF. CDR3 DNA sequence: TGTGCCATCAGCCCACCCCAAACGACAGGGGGTCCCTACAATGAGCAGTTCTTC.

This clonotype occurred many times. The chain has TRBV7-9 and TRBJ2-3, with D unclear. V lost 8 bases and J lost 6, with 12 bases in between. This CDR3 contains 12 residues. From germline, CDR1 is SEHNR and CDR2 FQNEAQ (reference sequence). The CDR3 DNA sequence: TGTGCCAGCGCAATTCAAGGTGATACGCAGTATTTT. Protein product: CASAIQGDTQYF.

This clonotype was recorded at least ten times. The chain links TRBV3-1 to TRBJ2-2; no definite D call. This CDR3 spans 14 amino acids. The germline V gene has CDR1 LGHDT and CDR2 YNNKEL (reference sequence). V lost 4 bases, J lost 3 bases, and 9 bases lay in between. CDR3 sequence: CASSRIVDTGELFF. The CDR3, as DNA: TGTGCCAGCAGCCGCATCGTAGACACCGGGGAGCTGTTTTTT.

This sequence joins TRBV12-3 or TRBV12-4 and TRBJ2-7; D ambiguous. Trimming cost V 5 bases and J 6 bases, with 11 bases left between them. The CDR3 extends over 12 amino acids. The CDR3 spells CASSPGDLEQYF. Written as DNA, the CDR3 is TGTGCCAGCAGTCCCGGAGACCTCGAGCAGTACTTC.

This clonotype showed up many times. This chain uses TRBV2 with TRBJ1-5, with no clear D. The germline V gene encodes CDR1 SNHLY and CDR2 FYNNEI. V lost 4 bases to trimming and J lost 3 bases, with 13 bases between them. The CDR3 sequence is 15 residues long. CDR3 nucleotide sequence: TGTGCCAGCAGTGCCGGAATATACAACAATCAGCCCCAGCATTTT. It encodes CASSAGIYNNQPQHF.

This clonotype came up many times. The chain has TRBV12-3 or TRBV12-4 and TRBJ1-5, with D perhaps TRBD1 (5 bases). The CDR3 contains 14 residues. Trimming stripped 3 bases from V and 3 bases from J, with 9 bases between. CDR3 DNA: TGTGCCAGCAGTTTGGGAGGGGTCAATCAGCCCCAGCATTTT. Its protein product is CASSLGGVNQPQHF.

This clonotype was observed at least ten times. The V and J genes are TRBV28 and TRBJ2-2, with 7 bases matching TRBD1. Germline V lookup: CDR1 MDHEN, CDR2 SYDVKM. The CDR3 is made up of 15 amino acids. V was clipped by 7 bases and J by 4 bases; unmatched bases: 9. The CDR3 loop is CASTAGTVRTGELFF. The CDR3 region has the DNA TGTGCCAGCACCGCCGGGACAGTGCGCACCGGGGAGCTGTTTTTT.

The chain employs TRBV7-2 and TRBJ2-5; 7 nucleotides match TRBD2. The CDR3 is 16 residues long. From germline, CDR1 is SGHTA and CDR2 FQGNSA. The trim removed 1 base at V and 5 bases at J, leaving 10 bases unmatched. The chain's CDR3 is CASSLGGGRGWETQYF. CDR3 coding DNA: TGTGCCAGCAGCTTAGGCGGAGGGCGGGGGTGGGAGACCCAGTACTTC.

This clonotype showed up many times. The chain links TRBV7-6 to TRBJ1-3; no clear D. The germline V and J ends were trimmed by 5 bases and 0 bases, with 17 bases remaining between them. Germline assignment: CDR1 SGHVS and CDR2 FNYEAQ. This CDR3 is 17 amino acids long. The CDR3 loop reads CASSHDMTLSSGNTIYF. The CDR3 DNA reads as TGTGCCAGCAGCCATGATATGACACTGAGCTCTGGAAACACCATATATTTT.

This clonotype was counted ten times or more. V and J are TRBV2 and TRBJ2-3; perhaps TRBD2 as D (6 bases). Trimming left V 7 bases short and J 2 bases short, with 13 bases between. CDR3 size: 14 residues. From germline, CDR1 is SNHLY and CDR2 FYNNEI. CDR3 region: CASTERAYTDTQYF. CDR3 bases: TGTGCCAGCACGGAGCGGGCATACACAGATACGCAGTATTTT.

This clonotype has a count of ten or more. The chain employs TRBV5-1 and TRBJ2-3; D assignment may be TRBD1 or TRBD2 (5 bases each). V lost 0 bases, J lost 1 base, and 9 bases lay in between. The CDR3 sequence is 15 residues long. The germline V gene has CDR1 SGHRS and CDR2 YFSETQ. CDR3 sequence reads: CASSLGDPGTDTQYF. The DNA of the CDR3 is TGCGCCAGCAGCTTGGGGGACCCAGGCACAGATACGCAGTATTTT.

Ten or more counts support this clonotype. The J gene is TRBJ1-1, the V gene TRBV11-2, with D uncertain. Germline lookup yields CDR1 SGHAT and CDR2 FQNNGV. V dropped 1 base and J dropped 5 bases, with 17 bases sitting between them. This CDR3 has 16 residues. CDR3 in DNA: TGTGCCAGCAGCTTAGCCTCTCCGCGGGCAACTACTGAAGCTTTCTTT. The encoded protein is CASSLASPRATTEAFF.

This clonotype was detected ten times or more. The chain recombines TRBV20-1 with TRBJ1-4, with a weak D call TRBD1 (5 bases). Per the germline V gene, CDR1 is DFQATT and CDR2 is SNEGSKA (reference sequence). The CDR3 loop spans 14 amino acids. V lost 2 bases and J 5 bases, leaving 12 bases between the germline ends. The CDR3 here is CSARMGTGNEKLFF. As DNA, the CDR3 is TGCAGTGCTAGAATGGGGACGGGAAATGAAAAACTGTTTTTT.

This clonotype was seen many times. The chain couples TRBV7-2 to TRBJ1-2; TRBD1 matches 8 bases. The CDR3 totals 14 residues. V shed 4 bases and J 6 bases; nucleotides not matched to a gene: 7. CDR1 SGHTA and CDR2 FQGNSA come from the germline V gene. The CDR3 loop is CASSSRTGSDGYTF. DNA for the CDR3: TGTGCCAGCAGCTCGCGGACAGGGTCCGATGGCTACACCTTC.

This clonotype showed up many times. CDR3 protein: CASSSTGTLPHEQYF. As DNA, the CDR3 is TGCGCCAGCAGCTCTACCGGGACATTACCCCACGAGCAGTACTTC. The chain combines TRBV5-1 with TRBJ2-7, with a weak D call TRBD1 (6 bases). The CDR3 is made up of 15 amino acids. Germline CDR1 reads SGHRS; CDR2 reads YFSETQ. The germline V and J ends were trimmed by 3 bases and 5 bases, with 18 bases remaining between them.

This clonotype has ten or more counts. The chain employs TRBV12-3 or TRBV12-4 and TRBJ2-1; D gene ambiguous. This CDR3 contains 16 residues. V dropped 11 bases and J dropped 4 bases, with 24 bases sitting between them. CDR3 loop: CAASKELGYRYNEQFF. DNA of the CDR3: TGTGCCGCCAGCAAGGAGTTAGGGTACCGTTACAATGAGCAGTTCTTC.

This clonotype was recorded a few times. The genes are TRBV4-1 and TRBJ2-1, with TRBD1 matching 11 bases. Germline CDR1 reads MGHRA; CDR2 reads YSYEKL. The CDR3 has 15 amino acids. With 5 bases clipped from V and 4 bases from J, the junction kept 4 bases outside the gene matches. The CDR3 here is CASSVGTGGYNEQFF. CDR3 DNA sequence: TGCGCCAGCAGCGTCGGGACAGGGGGTTACAATGAGCAGTTCTTC.

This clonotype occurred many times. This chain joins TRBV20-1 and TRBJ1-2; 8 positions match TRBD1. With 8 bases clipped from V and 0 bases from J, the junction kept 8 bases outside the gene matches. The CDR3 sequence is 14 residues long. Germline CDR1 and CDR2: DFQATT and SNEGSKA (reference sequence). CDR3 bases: TGCAGTACGCAGGACAGGGAGGCTAACTATGGCTACACCTTC. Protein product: CSTQDREANYGYTF.

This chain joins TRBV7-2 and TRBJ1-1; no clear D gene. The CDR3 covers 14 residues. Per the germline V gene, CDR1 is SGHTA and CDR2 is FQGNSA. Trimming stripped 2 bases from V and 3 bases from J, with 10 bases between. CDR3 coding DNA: TGTGCCAGCAGCTTATATGACGGGGACACTGAAGCTTTCTTT. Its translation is CASSLYDGDTEAFF.

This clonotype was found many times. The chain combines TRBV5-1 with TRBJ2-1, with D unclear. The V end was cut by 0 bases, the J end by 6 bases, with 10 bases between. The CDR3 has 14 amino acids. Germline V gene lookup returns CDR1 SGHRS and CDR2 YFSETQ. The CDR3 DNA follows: TGCGCCAGCAGCTTGGAGTTCCCTATCAATGAGCAGTTCTTC. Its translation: CASSLEFPINEQFF.

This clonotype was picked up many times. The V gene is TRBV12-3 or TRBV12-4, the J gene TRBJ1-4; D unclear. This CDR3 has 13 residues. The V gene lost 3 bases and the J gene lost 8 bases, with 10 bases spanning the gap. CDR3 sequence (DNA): TGTGCCAGCAGTTTCGTAACAAGGGAAAAACTGTTTTTT. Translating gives CASSFVTREKLFF.

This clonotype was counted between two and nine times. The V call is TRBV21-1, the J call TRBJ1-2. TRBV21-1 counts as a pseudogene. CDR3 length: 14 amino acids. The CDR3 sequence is CASSPREPNYGYTF. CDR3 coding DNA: TGTGCCTCGAGCCCTCGGGAGCCTAACTACGGCTACACCTTC.

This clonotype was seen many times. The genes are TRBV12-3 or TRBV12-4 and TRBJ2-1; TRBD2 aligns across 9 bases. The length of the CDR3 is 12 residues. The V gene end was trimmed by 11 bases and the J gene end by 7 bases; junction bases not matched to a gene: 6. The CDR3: CAGGGGANEQFF. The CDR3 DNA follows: TGTGCCGGCGGCGGGGGGGCTAATGAGCAGTTCTTC.